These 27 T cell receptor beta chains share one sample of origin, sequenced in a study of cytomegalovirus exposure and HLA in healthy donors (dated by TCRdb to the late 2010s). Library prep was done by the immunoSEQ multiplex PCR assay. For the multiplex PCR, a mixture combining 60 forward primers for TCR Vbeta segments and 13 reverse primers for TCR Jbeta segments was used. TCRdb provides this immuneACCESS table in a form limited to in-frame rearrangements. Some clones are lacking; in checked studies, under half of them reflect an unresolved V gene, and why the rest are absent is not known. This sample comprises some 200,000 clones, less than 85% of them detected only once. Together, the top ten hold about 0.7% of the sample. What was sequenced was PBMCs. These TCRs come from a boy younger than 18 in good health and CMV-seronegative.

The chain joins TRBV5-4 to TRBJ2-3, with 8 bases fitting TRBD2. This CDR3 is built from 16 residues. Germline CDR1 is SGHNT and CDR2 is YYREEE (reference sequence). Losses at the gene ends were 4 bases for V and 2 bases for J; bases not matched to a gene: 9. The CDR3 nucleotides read TGTGCCAGCAGCAATTGGCGGGGGGCAAACACAGATACGCAGTATTTT. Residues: CASSNWRGANTDTQYF.

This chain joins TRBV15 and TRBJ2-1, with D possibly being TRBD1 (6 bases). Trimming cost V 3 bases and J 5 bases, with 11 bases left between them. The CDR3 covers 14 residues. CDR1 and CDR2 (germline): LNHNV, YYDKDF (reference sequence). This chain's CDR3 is CATSSYRDHNEQFF. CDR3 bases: TGTGCCACCAGCAGCTACAGGGACCACAATGAGCAGTTCTTC.

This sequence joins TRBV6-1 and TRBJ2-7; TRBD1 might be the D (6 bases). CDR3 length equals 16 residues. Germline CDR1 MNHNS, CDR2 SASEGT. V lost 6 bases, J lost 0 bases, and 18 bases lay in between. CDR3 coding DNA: TGTGCCAGCAGAGAACGTCAGGGGCGAAGCTCCTACGAGCAGTACTTC. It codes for CASRERQGRSSYEQYF.

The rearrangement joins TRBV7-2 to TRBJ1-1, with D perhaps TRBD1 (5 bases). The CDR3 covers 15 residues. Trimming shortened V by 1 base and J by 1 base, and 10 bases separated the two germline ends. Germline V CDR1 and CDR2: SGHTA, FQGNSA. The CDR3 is CASSLGGTSNTEAFF. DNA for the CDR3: TGTGCCAGCAGCTTAGGCGGGACCTCGAACACTGAAGCTTTCTTT.

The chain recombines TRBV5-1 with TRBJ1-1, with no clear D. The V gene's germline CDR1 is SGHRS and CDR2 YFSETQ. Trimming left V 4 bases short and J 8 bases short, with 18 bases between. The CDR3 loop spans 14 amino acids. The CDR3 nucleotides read TGCGCCAGCAGCCTTCGGAACAGCCGGATAGAAGCTTTCTTT. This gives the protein CASSLRNSRIEAFF.

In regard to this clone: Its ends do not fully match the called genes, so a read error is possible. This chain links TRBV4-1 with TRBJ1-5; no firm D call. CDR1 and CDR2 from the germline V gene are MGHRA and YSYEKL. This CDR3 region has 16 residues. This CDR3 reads CASTQDGGLGNQPQHF. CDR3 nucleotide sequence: TGCGCCAGCACCCAAGACGGAGGGTTGGGCAATCAGCCCCAGCATTTT.

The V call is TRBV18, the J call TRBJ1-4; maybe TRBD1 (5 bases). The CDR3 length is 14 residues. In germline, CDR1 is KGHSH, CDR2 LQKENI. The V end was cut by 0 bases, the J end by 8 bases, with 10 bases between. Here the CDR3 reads CASSPPGLQEKLFF. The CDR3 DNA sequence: TGTGCCAGCTCACCACCGGGACTGCAGGAAAAACTGTTTTTT.

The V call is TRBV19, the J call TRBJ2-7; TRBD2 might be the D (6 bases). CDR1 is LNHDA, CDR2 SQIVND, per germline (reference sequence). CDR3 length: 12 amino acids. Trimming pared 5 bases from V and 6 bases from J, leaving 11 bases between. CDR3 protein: CASSPTSREQYF. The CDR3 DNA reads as TGTGCCAGTAGTCCAACTAGCCGCGAGCAGTACTTC.

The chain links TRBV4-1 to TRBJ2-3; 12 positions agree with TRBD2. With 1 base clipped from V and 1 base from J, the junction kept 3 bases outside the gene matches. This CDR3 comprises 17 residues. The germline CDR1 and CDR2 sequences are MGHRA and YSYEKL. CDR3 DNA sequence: TGCGCCAGCAGCCAAGGGGCTAGCGGGAGGGGCACAGATACGCAGTATTTT. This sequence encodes CASSQGASGRGTDTQYF.

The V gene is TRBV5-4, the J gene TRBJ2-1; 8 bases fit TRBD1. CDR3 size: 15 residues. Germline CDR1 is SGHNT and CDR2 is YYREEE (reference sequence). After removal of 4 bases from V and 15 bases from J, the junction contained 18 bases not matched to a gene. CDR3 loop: CASSPQPGQGKERFF. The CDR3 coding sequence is TGTGCCAGCAGCCCCCAGCCCGGACAGGGTAAAGAACGGTTCTTC.

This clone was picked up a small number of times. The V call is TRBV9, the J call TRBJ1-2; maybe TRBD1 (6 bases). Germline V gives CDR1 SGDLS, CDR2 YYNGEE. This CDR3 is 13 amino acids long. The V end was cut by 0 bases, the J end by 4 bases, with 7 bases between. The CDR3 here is CASSVGTAYGYTF. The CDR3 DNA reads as TGTGCCAGCAGCGTAGGGACAGCCTATGGCTACACCTTC.

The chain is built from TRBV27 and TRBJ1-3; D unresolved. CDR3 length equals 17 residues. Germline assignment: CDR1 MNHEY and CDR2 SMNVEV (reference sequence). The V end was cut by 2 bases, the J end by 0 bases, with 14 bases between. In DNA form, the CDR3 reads TGTGCCAGCAGTTTAAAGCCCCTGGGCCTCTCTGGAAACACCATATATTTT. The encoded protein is CASSLKPLGLSGNTIYF.

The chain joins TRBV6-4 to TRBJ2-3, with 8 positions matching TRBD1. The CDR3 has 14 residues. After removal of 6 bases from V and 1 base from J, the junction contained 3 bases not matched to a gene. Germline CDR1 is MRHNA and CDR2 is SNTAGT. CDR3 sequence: CASSAGQGTDTQYF. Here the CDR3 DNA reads TGTGCCAGCAGCGCGGGACAGGGCACAGATACGCAGTATTTT.

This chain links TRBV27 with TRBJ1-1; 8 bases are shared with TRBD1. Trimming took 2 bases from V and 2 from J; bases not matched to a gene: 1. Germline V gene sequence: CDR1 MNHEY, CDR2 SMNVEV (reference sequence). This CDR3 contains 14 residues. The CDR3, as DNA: TGTGCCAGCAGTTTAACAGGGGGTAACACTGAAGCTTTCTTT. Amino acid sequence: CASSLTGGNTEAFF.

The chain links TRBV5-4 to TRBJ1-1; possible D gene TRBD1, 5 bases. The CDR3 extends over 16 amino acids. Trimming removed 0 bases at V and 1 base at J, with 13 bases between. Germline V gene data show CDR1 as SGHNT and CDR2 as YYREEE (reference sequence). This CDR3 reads CASSLGLGVANTEAFF. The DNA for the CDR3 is TGTGCCAGCAGCTTGGGGCTAGGGGTGGCGAACACTGAAGCTTTCTTT.

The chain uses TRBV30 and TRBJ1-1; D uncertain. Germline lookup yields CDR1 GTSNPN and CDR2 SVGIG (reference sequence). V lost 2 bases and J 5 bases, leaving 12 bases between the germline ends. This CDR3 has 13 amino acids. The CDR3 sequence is CAWSQERGTEAFF. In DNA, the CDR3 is TGTGCCTGGAGTCAGGAACGTGGGACTGAAGCTTTCTTT.

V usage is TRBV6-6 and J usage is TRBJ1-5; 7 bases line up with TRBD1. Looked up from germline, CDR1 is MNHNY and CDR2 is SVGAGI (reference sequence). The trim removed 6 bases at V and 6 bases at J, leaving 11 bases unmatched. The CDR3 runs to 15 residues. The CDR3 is CASSLSGGGGQPQHF. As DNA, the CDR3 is TGTGCCAGCAGCCTTTCGGGAGGGGGCGGTCAGCCCCAGCATTTT.

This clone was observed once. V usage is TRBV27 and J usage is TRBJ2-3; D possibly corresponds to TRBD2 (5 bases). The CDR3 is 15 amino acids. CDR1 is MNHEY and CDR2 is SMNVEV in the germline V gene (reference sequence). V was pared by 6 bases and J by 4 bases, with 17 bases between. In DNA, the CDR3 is TGTGCCAGCAGATCCCCCGCGGAGGCCGCAGATACGCAGTATTTT. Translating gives CASRSPAEAADTQYF.

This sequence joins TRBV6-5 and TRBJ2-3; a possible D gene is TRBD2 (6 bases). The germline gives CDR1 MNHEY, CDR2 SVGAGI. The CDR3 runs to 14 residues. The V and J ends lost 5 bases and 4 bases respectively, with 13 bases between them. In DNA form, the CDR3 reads TGTGCCAGCAGTCCGTGGAGGGATTCAGATACGCAGTATTTT. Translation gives CASSPWRDSDTQYF.

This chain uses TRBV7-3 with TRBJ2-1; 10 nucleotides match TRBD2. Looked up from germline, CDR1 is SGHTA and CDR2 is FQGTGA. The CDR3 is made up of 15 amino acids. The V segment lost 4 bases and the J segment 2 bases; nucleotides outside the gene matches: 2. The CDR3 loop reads CASSSSGGAYNEQFF. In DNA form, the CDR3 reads TGTGCCAGCAGCTCCAGCGGGGGGGCCTACAATGAGCAGTTCTTC.

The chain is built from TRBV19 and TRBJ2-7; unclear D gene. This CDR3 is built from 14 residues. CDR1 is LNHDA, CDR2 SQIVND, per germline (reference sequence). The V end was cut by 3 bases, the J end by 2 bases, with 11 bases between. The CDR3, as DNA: TGTGCCAGTAGTATCACACCGAACGCCTACGAGCAGTACTTC. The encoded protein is CASSITPNAYEQYF.

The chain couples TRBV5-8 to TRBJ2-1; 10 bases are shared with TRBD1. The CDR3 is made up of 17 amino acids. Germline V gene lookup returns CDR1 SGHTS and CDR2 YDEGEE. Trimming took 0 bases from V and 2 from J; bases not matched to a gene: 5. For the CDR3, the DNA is TGTGCCAGCAGCTTGGCTTCTGGGACAGGGGCCTACAATGAGCAGTTCTTC. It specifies CASSLASGTGAYNEQFF. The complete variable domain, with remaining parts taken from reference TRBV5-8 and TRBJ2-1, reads EAGVTQSPTHLIKTRGQQATLRCSPISGHTSVYWYQQALGLGLQFLLWYDEGEERNRGNFPPRFSGRQFPNYSSELNVNALELEDSALYLCASSLASGTGAYNEQFFGPGTRLTVL.

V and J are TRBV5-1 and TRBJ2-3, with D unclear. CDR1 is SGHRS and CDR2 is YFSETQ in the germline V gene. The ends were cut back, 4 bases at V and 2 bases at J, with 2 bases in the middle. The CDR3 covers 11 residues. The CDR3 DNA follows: TGCGCCAGCAGCCACACAGATACGCAGTATTTT. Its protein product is CASSHTDTQYF.

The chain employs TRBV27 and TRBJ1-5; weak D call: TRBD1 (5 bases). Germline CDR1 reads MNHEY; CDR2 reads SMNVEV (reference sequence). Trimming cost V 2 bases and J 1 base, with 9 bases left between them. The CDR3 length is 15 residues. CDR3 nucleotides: TGTGCCAGCAGTTTAGAAGGGGCAAGCAATCAGCCCCAGCATTTT. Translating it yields CASSLEGASNQPQHF.

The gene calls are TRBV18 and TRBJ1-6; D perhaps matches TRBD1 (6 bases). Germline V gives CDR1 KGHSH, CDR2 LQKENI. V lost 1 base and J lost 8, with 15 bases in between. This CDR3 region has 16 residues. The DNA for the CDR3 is TGTGCCAGCTCACCACGGGCAGGGGCGTTGGATTCACCCCTCCACTTT. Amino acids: CASSPRAGALDSPLHF.

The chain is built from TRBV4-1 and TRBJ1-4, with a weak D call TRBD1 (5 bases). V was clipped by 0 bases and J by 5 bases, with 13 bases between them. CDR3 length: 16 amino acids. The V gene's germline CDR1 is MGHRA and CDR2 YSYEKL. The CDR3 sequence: CASSQDNGRGNEKLFF. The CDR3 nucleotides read TGCGCCAGCAGCCAAGACAACGGACGGGGGAATGAAAAACTGTTTTTT.

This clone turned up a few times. CDR3 amino acids: CASSIIVDRGGETQYF. In DNA, the CDR3 is TGTGCCAGTAGTATCATTGTAGACAGGGGAGGGGAGACCCAGTACTTC. The chain has TRBV19 and TRBJ2-5; the D gene is possibly TRBD1 (8 bases). This CDR3 is built from 16 residues. In germline, CDR1 is LNHDA, CDR2 SQIVND (reference sequence). Trimming took off 3 bases at V and 5 bases at J, with 19 bases between the two ends.